This T cell receptor (beta chain) derives from a study of PD-L1 blockade in urothelial cancer. V lost 2 bases, J lost 0 bases, and 20 bases lay in between. CDR3 length: 19 residues. Germline CDR1 and CDR2: LGHNA and YNFKEQ. Time point in this sample: peripheral blood 6 weeks after treatment start. Notes on this clone: The antigen is unknown.

Notes on the study in general: The study found that durable-benefit patients expanded tumor-associated blood clones more at 3 weeks. Below-median pretreatment blood TCR clonality was associated with improved progression-free and overall survival.

TCRdb's copy holds only in-frame clones and misses some; the assay was immunoSEQ multiplex PCR. The sample holds about 30,000 clones, approximately 80% seen once. The receptor's source is a man aged 65 to 85 with urothelial cancer. The V and J genes are TRBV4-2 and TRBJ2-1; D is ambiguous. Sequencing was performed on PBMCs, taken around atezolizumab (anti-PD-L1) treatment. CDR3 sequence: CASSQNPSPRSVSYNEQFF. CDR3 nucleotides: TGTGCCAGCAGCCAAAATCCCTCCCCGAGGAGTGTCTCCTACAATGAGCAGTTCTTC.